A selection of T cell receptor beta chains follows, all from one sample in a study of type 1 and type 2 diabetes patients. TCRdb itself ran the multiplex PCR reads through MiXCR, one entry per CDR3 protein. The repertoire includes around 300,000 distinct CDR3 sequences, roughly 44% of them detected once, and approximately 13% sits in the top ten. Sequencing input: peripheral blood mononuclear cells (PBMCs). All receptors derive from a man aged 18 to 30 with type 2 diabetes. CDR3s include the opening cysteine and the closing phenylalanine or tryptophan. D genes are given only for firm matches. For some rows the clone size is stated as once, few or many, or as a class when expanded; others skip it.

NA,TRBV25-1,TRBJ1-4,16,NA,CASSDPGRALGEKLFF,TGTGCCAGCAGTGACCCCGGACGGGCTTTAGGGGAAAAACTGTTTTTT
NA,TRBV6-1,TRBJ2-1,17,NA,CASSGYRDPSSYNEQFF,TGTGCCAGCAGTGGATACAGGGACCCTAGCTCCTACAATGAGCAGTTCTTC
NA,TRBV6-5,TRBJ2-3,15,NA,CASSYSEGRWDTQYF,TGTGCCAGCAGTTACTCGGAGGGTAGGTGGGATACGCAGTATTTT
NA,TRBV12-3/TRBV12-4,TRBJ2-3,16,NA,CASSLVFGGPKDTQYF,TGTGCCAGCAGTTTAGTTTTCGGGGGGCCGAAAGATACGCAGTATTTT
NA,TRBV2,TRBJ2-5,13,NA,CVSSDREVETQYF,TGTGTCAGCAGTGACCGGGAAGTAGAGACCCAGTACTTC
few,TRBV13,TRBJ1-1,18,NA,CASSQLGRASNGYTEAFF,TGTGCCAGCAGCCAACTAGGGAGGGCGTCCAACGGGTACACTGAAGCTTTCTTT
NA,TRBV19,TRBJ2-1,16,TRBD1,CASKTDHGTGLNEQFF,TGTGCCAGTAAAACGGATCACGGGACAGGGTTAAATGAGCAGTTCTTC
NA,TRBV5-1,TRBJ2-3,13,NA,CASSPGDTDTQYF,TGCGCCAGCAGTCCAGGGGACACAGATACGCAGTATTTT
NA,TRBV2,TRBJ2-7,14,TRBD1,CASSGLGDSYEQYF,TGTGCCAGCAGTGGATTAGGGGACAGCTACGAGCAGTACTTC
many,TRBV5-1,TRBJ1-1,14,NA,CASSLTQGSTEAFF,TGCGCCAGCAGCTTGACGCAGGGGAGCACTGAAGCTTTCTTT
NA,TRBV6-5,TRBJ1-1,16,NA,CASSESGIGGNTEAFF,TGCGCCAGCAGTGAGTCAGGGATAGGAGGGAACACTGAAGCTTTCTTT
few,TRBV29-1,TRBJ2-1,16,TRBD1,CSVVGDSISSYNEQFF,TGCAGCGTTGTGGGGGACAGTATAAGCTCCTACAATGAGCAGTTCTTC
few,TRBV7-3,TRBJ2-1,13,NA,CASSPEPYNEQFF,TGTGCCAGCAGCCCGGAGCCCTACAATGAGCAGTTCTTC
NA,TRBV10-3,TRBJ2-7,14,TRBD1,CAISDGTGGYEQYF,TGTGCCATCAGTGACGGGACAGGGGGTTACGAGCAGTACTTC
NA,TRBV12-3/TRBV12-4,TRBJ2-5,14,TRBD1,CASSRTGGRETQYF,TGTGCCAGCAGTAGAACAGGGGGGCGAGAGACCCAGTACTTC
NA,TRBV7-3,TRBJ2-3,15,NA,CASQLPAAPTDTQYF,TGTGCCAGTCAGTTACCAGCGGCCCCCACAGATACGCAGTATTTT
NA,TRBV7-2,TRBJ2-5,14,NA,CASSFGLLVETQYF,TGTGCCAGCAGCTTTGGTCTTCTAGTAGAGACCCAGTACTTC
few,TRBV19,TRBJ2-7,15,TRBD2,CATDAGGQVSYEQYF,TGTGCCACCGATGCGGGGGGGCAGGTCTCCTACGAGCAGTACTTC
NA,TRBV10-3,TRBJ2-5,14,TRBD1,CAISKIGQGEAQYF,TGTGCCATCAGCAAAATCGGACAGGGAGAGGCCCAGTACTTC
few,TRBV19,TRBJ1-2,15,TRBD1,CASISQGTGDYGYTF,TGTGCCAGTATAAGCCAGGGGACAGGCGATTATGGCTACACCTTC
few,TRBV20-1,TRBJ1-4,14,NA,CSAIDTETNEKLFF,TGCAGTGCAATTGATACAGAAACAAATGAAAAACTGTTTTTT
many,TRBV25-1,TRBJ2-7,16,TRBD2,CASSEDPAGDKYEQYF,TGTGCCAGCAGTGAAGATCCAGCGGGAGACAAGTACGAGCAGTACTTC
few,TRBV28,TRBJ2-7,14,NA,CASSWRGTHYEQYF,TGTGCCAGCAGCTGGAGGGGGACTCACTACGAGCAGTACTTC
NA,TRBV13,TRBJ2-6,18,NA,CASSPQQEGTTGANVLTF,TGTGCCAGCAGCCCCCAGCAGGAGGGGACCACTGGGGCCAACGTCCTGACTTTC
NA,TRBV24-1,TRBJ1-2,13,NA,CATSTNGVRSYTF,TGTGCCACCAGTACGAACGGTGTTCGGAGCTACACCTTC
NA,TRBV12-3/TRBV12-4,TRBJ2-2,13,NA,CASSLLGVGELFF,TGTGCCAGCAGTTTACTAGGGGTCGGGGAGCTGTTTTTT
NA,TRBV14,TRBJ2-7,11,NA,CASSAVSEQYF,TGTGCCAGCAGTGCAGTGTCCGAGCAGTACTTC
NA,TRBV5-4,TRBJ2-1,13,NA,CASSLAQSYEQFF,TGTGCCAGCAGCTTGGCACAGTCCTATGAGCAGTTCTTC
NA,TRBV20-1,TRBJ1-1,14,TRBD1,CSARVGQGNTEAFF,TGCAGTGCTAGAGTTGGACAGGGGAACACTGAAGCTTTCTTT
NA,TRBV7-2,TRBJ2-7,17,TRBD2,CASSLRSPGGSSYEQYF,TGTGCCAGCAGCTTAAGGAGCCCCGGCGGGAGCTCCTACGAGCAGTACTTC
few,TRBV10-1,TRBJ2-1,14,TRBD2,CASSDSGIWDEQFF,TGCGCCAGCAGTGATAGCGGGATATGGGATGAGCAGTTCTTC
few,TRBV6-4,TRBJ2-5,13,NA,CASSAQGGETQYF,TGTGCCAGCAGTGCACAGGGTGGTGAGACCCAGTACTTC